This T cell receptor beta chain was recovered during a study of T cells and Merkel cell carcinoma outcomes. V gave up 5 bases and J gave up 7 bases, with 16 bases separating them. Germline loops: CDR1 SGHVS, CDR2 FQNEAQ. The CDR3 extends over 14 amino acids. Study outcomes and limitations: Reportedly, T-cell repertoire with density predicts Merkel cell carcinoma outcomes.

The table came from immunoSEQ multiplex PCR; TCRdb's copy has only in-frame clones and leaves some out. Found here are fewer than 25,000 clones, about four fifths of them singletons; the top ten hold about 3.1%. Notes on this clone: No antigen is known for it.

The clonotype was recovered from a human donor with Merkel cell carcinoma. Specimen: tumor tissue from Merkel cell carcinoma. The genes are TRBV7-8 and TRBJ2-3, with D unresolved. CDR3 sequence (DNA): TGTGCCAGCAGCAGATTTGCCGCAGGAAATACGCAGTATTTT. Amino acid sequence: CASSRFAAGNTQYF. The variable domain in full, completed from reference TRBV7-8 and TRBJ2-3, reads GAGVSQSPRYKVAKRGQDVALRCDPISGHVSLFWYQQALGQGPEFLTYFQNEAQLDKSGLPSDRFFAERPEGSVSTLKIQRTQQEDSAVYLCASSRFAAGNTQYFGPGTRLTVL.